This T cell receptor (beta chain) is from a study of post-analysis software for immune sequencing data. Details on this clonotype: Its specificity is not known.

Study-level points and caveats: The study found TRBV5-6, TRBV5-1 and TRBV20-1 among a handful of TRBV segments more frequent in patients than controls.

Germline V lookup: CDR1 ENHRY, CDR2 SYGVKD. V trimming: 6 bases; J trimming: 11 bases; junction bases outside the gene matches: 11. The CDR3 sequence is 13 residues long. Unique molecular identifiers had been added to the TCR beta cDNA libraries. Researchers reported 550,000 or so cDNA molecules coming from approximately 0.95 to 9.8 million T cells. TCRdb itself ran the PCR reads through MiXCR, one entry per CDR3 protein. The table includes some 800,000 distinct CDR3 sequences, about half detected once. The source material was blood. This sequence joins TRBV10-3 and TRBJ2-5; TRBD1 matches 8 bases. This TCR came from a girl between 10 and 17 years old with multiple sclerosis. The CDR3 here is CAIRMDRANEQYF. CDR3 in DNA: TGTGCCATCAGGATGGACAGGGCGAATGAGCAGTACTTC.